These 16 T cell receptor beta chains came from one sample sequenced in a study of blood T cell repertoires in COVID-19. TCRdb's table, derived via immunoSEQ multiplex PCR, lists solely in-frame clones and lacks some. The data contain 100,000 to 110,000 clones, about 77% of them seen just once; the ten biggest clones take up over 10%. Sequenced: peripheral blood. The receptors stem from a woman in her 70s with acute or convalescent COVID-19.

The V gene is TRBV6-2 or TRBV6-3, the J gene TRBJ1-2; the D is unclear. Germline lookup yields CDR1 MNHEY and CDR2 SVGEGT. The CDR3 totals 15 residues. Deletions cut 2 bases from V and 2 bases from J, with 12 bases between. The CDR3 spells CASSYESGRNYGYTF. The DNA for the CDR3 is TGTGCCAGCAGTTACGAGTCCGGTCGGAACTATGGCTACACCTTC.

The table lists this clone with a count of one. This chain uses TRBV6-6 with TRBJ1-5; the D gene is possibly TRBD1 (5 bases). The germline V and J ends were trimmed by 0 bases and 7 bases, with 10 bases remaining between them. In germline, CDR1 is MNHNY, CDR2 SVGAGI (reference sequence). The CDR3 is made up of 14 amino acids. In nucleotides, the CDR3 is TGTGCCAGCAGTTACTCCCCCAGGGAACAGCCCCAGCATTTT. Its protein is CASSYSPREQPQHF.

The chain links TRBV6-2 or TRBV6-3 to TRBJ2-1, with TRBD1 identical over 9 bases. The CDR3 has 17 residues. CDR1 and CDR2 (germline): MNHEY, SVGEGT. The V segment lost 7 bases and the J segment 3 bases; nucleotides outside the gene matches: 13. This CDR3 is CASTPGTGNLFYNEQFF. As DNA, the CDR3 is TGTGCCAGCACCCCCGGGACAGGGAACCTATTCTACAATGAGCAGTTCTTC.

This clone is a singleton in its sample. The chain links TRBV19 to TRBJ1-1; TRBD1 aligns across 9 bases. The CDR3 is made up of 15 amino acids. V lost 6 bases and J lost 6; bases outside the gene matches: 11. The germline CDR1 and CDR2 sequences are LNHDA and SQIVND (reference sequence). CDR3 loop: CASRTEQGARPEAFF. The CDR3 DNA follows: TGTGCCAGTAGGACGGAACAGGGGGCGCGGCCTGAAGCTTTCTTT. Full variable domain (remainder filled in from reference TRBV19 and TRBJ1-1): DGGITQSPKYLFRKEGQNVTLSCEQNLNHDAMYWYRQDPGQGLRLIYYSQIVNDFQKGDIAEGYSVSREKKESFPLTVTSAQKNPTAFYLCASRTEQGARPEAFFGQGTRLTVV.

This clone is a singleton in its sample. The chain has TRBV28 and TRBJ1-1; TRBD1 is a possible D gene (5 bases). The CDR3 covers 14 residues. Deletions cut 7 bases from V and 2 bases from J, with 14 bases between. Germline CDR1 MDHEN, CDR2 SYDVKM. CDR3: CASNFLGANTEAFF. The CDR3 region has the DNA TGTGCCAGCAATTTCCTTGGGGCCAACACTGAAGCTTTCTTT.

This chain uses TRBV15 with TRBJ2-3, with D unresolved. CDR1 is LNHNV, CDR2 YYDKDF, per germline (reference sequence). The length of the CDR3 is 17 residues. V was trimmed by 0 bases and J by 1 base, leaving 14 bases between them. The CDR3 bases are TGTGCCACCAGCAGAGATCAACTCCTAGAGCGCACAGATACGCAGTATTTT. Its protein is CATSRDQLLERTDTQYF. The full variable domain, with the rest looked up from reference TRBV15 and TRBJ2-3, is DAMVIQNPRYQVTQFGKPVTLSCSQTLNHNVMYWYQQKSSQAPKLLFHYYDKDFNNEADTPDNFQSRRPNTSFCFLDIRSPGLGDTAMYLCATSRDQLLERTDTQYFGPGTRLTVL.

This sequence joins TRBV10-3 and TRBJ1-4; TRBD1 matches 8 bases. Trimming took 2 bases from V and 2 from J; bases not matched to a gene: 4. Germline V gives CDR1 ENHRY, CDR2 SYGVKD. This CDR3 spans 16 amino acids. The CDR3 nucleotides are TGTGCCATCAGTGAGGGACAGGGAGCGACTAATGAAAAACTGTTTTTT. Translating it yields CAISEGQGATNEKLFF.

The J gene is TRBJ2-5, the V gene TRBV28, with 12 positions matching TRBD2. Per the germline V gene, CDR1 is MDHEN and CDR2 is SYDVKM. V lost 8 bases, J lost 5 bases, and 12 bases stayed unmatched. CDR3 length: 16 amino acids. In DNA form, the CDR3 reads TGTGCCAGCGGCCAGACTAGCGGGGGCCCTTCCGAGACCCAGTACTTC. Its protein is CASGQTSGGPSETQYF.

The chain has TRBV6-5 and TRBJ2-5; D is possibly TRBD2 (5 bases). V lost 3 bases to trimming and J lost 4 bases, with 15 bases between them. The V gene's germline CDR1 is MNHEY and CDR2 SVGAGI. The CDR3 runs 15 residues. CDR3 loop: CASSYSRVGGETQYF. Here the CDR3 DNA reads TGTGCCAGCAGTTATTCAAGGGTTGGAGGAGAGACCCAGTACTTC.

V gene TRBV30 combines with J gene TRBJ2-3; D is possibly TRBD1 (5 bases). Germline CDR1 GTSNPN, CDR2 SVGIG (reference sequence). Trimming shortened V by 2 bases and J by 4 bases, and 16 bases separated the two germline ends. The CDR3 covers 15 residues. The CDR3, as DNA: TGTGCCTGGAGTTTCGGGCCTTTCAGGGCAGATACGCAGTATTTT. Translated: CAWSFGPFRADTQYF.

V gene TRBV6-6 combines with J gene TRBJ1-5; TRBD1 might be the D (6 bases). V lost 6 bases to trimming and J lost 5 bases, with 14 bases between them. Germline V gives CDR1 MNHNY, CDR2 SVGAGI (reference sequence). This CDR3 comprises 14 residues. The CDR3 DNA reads TGTGCCAGCAGCTACAGGGAGGCCTATCAGCCCCAGCATTTT. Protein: CASSYREAYQPQHF.

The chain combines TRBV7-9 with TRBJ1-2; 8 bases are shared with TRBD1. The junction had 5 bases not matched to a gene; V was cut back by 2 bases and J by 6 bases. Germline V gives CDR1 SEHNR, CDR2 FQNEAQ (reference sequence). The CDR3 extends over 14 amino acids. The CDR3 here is CASSLQGARDGYTF. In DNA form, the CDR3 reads TGTGCCAGCAGCTTACAGGGGGCGCGTGATGGCTACACCTTC.

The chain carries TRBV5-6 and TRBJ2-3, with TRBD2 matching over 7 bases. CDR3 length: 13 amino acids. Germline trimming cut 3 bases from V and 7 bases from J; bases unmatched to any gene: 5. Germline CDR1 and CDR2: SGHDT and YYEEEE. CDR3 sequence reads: CASSSGGGNTQYF. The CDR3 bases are TGTGCCAGCAGCTCCGGCGGGGGAAATACGCAGTATTTT.

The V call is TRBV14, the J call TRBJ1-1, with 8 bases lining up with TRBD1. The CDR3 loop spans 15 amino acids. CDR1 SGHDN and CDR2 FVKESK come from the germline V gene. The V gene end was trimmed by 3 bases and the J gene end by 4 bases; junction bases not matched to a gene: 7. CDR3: CASSQLQGAGTEAFF. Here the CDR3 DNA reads TGTGCCAGCAGCCAGCTTCAGGGGGCTGGCACTGAAGCTTTCTTT.

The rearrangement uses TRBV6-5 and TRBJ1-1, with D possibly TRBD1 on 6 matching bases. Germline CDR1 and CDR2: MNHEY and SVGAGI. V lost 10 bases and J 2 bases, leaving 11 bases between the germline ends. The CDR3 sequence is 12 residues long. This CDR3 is CATGGGNTEAFF. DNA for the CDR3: TGTGCCACGGGGGGGGGCAACACTGAAGCTTTCTTT.

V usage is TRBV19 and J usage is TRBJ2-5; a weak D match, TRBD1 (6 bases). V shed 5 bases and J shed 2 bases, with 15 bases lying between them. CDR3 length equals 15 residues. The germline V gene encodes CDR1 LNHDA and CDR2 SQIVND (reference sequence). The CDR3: CASSSSGEGQETQYF. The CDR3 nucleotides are TGTGCCAGTAGTTCATCAGGGGAAGGGCAAGAGACCCAGTACTTC.